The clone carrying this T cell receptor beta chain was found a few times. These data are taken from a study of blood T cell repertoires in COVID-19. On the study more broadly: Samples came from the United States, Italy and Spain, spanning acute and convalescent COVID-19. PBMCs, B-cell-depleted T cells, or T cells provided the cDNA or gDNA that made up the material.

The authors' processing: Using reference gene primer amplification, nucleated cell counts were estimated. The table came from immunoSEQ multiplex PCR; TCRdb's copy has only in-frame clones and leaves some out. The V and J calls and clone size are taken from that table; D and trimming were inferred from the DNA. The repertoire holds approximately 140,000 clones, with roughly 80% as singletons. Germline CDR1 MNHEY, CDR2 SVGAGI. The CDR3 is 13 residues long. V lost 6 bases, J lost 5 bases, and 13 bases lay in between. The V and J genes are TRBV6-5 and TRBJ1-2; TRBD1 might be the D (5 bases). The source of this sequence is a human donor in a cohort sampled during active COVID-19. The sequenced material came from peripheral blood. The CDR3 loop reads CASRDLTEYGYTF. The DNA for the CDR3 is TGTGCCAGCAGAGACTTGACAGAATATGGCTACACCTTC.